Shown below are 23 T cell receptor beta chains from a single sample sequenced in a study of T cell repertoires in cytomegalovirus infection (dated by TCRdb to about 2019). Reads for this sample came from an Illumina HiSeq 1500. The public reads were run again by TCRdb, first through fastp at Q25 and then through MiXCR, and only productive beta chains were kept. Identical CDR3 proteins give one entry, which carries the most common genes and DNA. Counted in this sample were 400,000 to 550,000 distinct CDR3 sequences; about 11% of them appeared once. Roughly a tenth of the sample goes to the ten largest clones. The sample comprised PBMCs. The source is a human donor in good health (CMV status not recorded). Some clones in this sample may be carry-over from other donors' samples.

About this clonotype: This could be a read error, since a much larger clone is one nucleotide away. The CDR3 is CSAVGDNEQLF. DNA of the CDR3: TGCAGTGCCGTTGGGGACAATGAGCAGCTCTTC. The V and J genes are TRBV20-1 and TRBJ2-1, with a weak D call TRBD1 (6 bases). Germline loops: CDR1 DFQATT, CDR2 SNEGSKA (reference sequence). This CDR3 has 11 amino acids.

This clonotype was recorded a few times. Written as DNA, the CDR3 is TGTGCCAGTAGGTCGGACAGGGGCTATGAGCAGTTCTTC. Its translation is CASRSDRGYEQFF. The chain recombines TRBV19 with TRBJ2-1, with 9 bases lining up with TRBD1. This CDR3 region has 13 residues. Germline lookup yields CDR1 LNHDA and CDR2 SQIVND (reference sequence). Unmatched junction bases numbered 5, after V lost 6 bases and J lost 8 bases.

This clonotype came up many times. The J gene is TRBJ2-7, the V gene TRBV28; weak D call: TRBD2 (6 bases). Between the trimmed V and J ends, which lost 5 bases and 0 bases, there was a span of 14 bases. This CDR3 has 15 residues. Germline CDR1 reads MDHEN; CDR2 reads SYDVKM. The CDR3 spells CASSPWVAASYEQYF. The CDR3 bases are TGTGCCAGCAGTCCCTGGGTAGCGGCCTCCTACGAGCAGTACTTC.

This clonotype was detected ten times or more. The chain combines TRBV7-9 with TRBJ1-3; the D is unclear. CDR1 and CDR2 from the germline V gene are SEHNR and FQNEAQ (reference sequence). Between the trimmed V and J ends, which lost 5 bases and 0 bases, there was a span of 11 bases. The CDR3 runs to 15 residues. CDR3 sequence: CASSPAEHSGNTIYF. DNA for the CDR3: TGTGCCAGCAGCCCCGCCGAGCACTCTGGAAACACCATATATTTT.

DNA of the CDR3: TGCAGTGCTAGCATTTTCAGGGATGGTGAAGCTTTCTTT. It is translated as CSASIFRDGEAFF. V and J are TRBV20-1 and TRBJ1-1; TRBD1 might be the D (5 bases). Germline V gene lookup returns CDR1 DFQATT and CDR2 SNEGSKA (reference sequence). V was cut by 3 bases and J by 7 bases, with 15 bases left in between. The CDR3 consists of 13 residues.

This clonotype has a count of ten or more. This chain connects TRBV5-6 to TRBJ2-1; D remains unclear. The germline gives CDR1 SGHDT, CDR2 YYEEEE. This CDR3 comprises 15 residues. V lost 1 base, J lost 2 bases, and 10 bases lay in between. The CDR3 here is CASSLFRSTYNEQFF. The CDR3 coding sequence is TGTGCCAGCAGCTTGTTTCGGAGCACCTACAATGAGCAGTTCTTC.

This clonotype was recorded at least ten times. The chain links TRBV4-1 to TRBJ2-5, with 7 bases aligning to TRBD2. In germline, CDR1 is MGHRA, CDR2 YSYEKL. After removal of 3 bases from V and 7 bases from J, the junction contained 8 bases not matched to a gene. The CDR3 length is 14 residues. The CDR3 nucleotides are TGCGCCAGCAGCCAGGCTACTAGCGCCGGGACCCAGTACTTC. This gives the protein CASSQATSAGTQYF.

The V and J genes are TRBV2 and TRBJ1-5, with D uncertain. The germline V gene has CDR1 SNHLY and CDR2 FYNNEI. V was cut by 5 bases and J by 7 bases, with 9 bases left in between. The CDR3 covers 12 residues. CDR3 in amino acids: CASSPTRQPQHF. The CDR3 DNA is TGTGCCAGCAGTCCAACAAGACAGCCCCAGCATTTT.

This clonotype was counted many times. This chain links TRBV7-2 with TRBJ1-2; 8 bases align to TRBD1. Trimming at V came to 5 bases and at J to 2 bases, leaving 7 bases not matched to a gene. Germline values: CDR1 SGHTA, CDR2 FQGNSA. This CDR3 has 15 amino acids. The CDR3 region has the DNA TGTGCCAGCAGCGACGGACAGGGACGCAACTATGGCTACACCTTC. Encoded protein: CASSDGQGRNYGYTF.

The chain uses TRBV10-3 and TRBJ2-3; D might be TRBD1 or TRBD2, each matching 5 bases. Trimming left V 4 bases short and J 1 base short, with 21 bases between. The CDR3 length is 18 residues. Germline values: CDR1 ENHRY, CDR2 SYGVKD. CDR3 bases: TGTGCCATCAGTGTTGCTTCGGGGCAGGGCGGAGGCACAGATACGCAGTATTTT. Protein: CAISVASGQGGGTDTQYF.

The genes are TRBV20-1 and TRBJ2-1; unclear D gene. Trimming stripped 7 bases from V and 6 bases from J, with 16 bases between. Germline assignment: CDR1 DFQATT and CDR2 SNEGSKA (reference sequence). This CDR3 is 13 amino acids long. In nucleotides, the CDR3 is TGCAGTGAGGCCGGAAAAACTACCAATGAGCAGTTCTTC. It specifies CSEAGKTTNEQFF.

This CDR3 is CASSPGRLDEAFF. The CDR3, as DNA: TGTGCCAGCAGCCCAGGACGGCTAGATGAAGCTTTCTTT. V gene TRBV12-3 or TRBV12-4 combines with J gene TRBJ1-1; D remains unclear. There are 13 residues in the CDR3. The V and J ends lost 6 bases and 7 bases respectively, with 15 bases between them.

This chain connects TRBV13 to TRBJ1-1; D is perhaps TRBD1 (6 bases). Trimming stripped 0 bases from V and 2 bases from J, with 10 bases between. Germline CDR1 reads PRHDT; CDR2 reads FYEKMQ (reference sequence). This CDR3 is 15 amino acids long. CDR3 DNA: TGTGCCAGCAGCTTAGGACGCAGGGGAAACACTGAAGCTTTCTTT. Protein sequence: CASSLGRRGNTEAFF.

This clonotype came up many times. The genes are TRBV7-2 and TRBJ2-3; D is unclear. CDR1 is SGHTA and CDR2 is FQGNSA in the germline V gene. The CDR3 contains 14 residues. The V end lost 3 bases, the J end lost 4 bases, and 11 bases lay between the germline ends. The CDR3 here is CASSFSSWADTQYF. For the CDR3, the DNA is TGTGCCAGCAGCTTCTCCTCGTGGGCAGATACGCAGTATTTT.

This clonotype has at least ten counts. This chain's CDR3 is CASSQALGFPLHF. The CDR3 DNA follows: TGTGCCAGCAGCCAAGCTCTAGGGTTTCCCCTCCACTTT. The rearrangement uses TRBV3-1 and TRBJ1-6; D ambiguous. The CDR3 runs 13 residues. V was pared by 1 base and J by 13 bases, with 11 bases between. Germline assignment: CDR1 LGHDT and CDR2 YNNKEL (reference sequence).

This clonotype was detected only a few times. CDR3 bases: TGCAGTGCTCCGAGGGAGCCCACAGATACGCAGTATTTT. It yields the protein CSAPREPTDTQYF. This chain joins TRBV20-1 and TRBJ2-3; a weak D match, TRBD2 (5 bases). The CDR3 is made up of 13 amino acids. Germline CDR1 reads DFQATT; CDR2 reads SNEGSKA (reference sequence). The V and J ends lost 5 bases and 2 bases respectively, with 11 bases between them.

This clonotype was seen many times. The V gene is TRBV6-2 or TRBV6-3, the J gene TRBJ1-2; no reliable D call. The CDR3 covers 13 residues. From germline, CDR1 is MNHEY and CDR2 SVGEGT. Between the trimmed V and J ends, which lost 7 bases and 4 bases, there was a span of 13 bases. CDR3 amino acids: CASKSASGYGYTF. The CDR3 DNA reads TGTGCCAGCAAGTCGGCCAGCGGCTATGGCTACACCTTC.

The rearrangement joins TRBV20-1 to TRBJ1-2; no reliable D call. Trimming pared 3 bases from V and 5 bases from J, leaving 7 bases between. The CDR3 runs to 11 residues. From germline, CDR1 is DFQATT and CDR2 SNEGSKA (reference sequence). The CDR3 nucleotides read TGCAGTGCTAGCTTGGGATATGGCTACACCTTC. Protein product: CSASLGYGYTF.

In this sample, this clonotype turned up many times. The V gene is TRBV2, the J gene TRBJ2-1, with 10 bases lining up with TRBD2. The germline V gene encodes CDR1 SNHLY and CDR2 FYNNEI. The length of the CDR3 is 14 residues. Trimming removed 8 bases from V and 8 bases from J; junction bases left unmatched: 9. In DNA, the CDR3 is TGTGCCAGCCTCCCTGTACTAGCGGGGCATGAGCAGTTCTTC. Amino acids: CASLPVLAGHEQFF.

At least ten counts were recorded for this clonotype. The chain combines TRBV19 with TRBJ1-5, with a weak D call TRBD1 (6 bases). Germline CDR1 is LNHDA and CDR2 is SQIVND (reference sequence). With 6 bases removed from V and 1 base from J, the gap between germline ends came to 13 bases. This CDR3 has 15 residues. Here the CDR3 DNA reads TGTGCCAGTAGAAGAAGGGGGGGAAGCAATCAGCCCCAGCATTTT. It translates to CASRRRGGSNQPQHF.

Here the CDR3 reads CASSFTRGHNYGYTF. CDR3 in DNA: TGTGCCAGCAGTTTTACCAGGGGGCACAACTATGGCTACACCTTC. The genes are TRBV27 and TRBJ1-2; the match to TRBD1 covers 8 bases. Germline trimming cut 3 bases from V and 2 bases from J; bases unmatched to any gene: 5. The CDR3 totals 15 residues. The germline CDR1 and CDR2 sequences are MNHEY and SMNVEV (reference sequence).

The V gene is TRBV12-5, the J gene TRBJ2-7; D uncertain. The CDR3 covers 15 residues. The V gene's germline CDR1 is LGHNT and CDR2 FRNRAP. The V end was cut by 1 base, the J end by 2 bases, with 12 bases between. Written as DNA, the CDR3 is TGTGCTAGTGGTTTGGGGTCGGCAAACCCCTACGAGCAGTACTTC. This sequence encodes CASGLGSANPYEQYF.

This clonotype was counted many times. This chain joins TRBV28 and TRBJ1-6, with a possible D match to TRBD1 (5 bases). Germline CDR1 is MDHEN and CDR2 is SYDVKM. This CDR3 contains 14 residues. Trimming shortened V by 4 bases and J by 7 bases, and 11 bases separated the two germline ends. In DNA, the CDR3 is TGTGCCAGCAGTTCCCCAGGGAGAAATTCACCCCTCCACTTT. Its protein is CASSSPGRNSPLHF.